This T cell receptor beta chain was recovered during a study of STAT5B mutations in CD4+ large granular lymphocyte leukemia. A remark on this clone: Its antigen is unknown.

Here immunoSEQ multiplex PCR was the method, and the copy in TCRdb shows in-frame clones only, minus some. The sample comprises approximately 34,000 clones, about 71% of which are singletons, and 1.5% to 2.5% rests with the top ten. Germline V lookup: CDR1 SNHLY, CDR2 FYNNEI. The J segment lost 7 bases and the V segment lost 6 bases, leaving 8 bases of the junction unmatched. The CDR3 covers 15 residues. Points from the study as a whole: Without putative leukemic clones, patient CD4-sorted repertoires remained more clonal than healthy CD4+ repertoires. Top patient clones used TRBV06 genes more often: 8/27 versus 2/35 in controls. No patients shared main leukemic clonotypes, though 25% to 30% appeared at low frequency elsewhere.

The sample was CD4+ T cells from blood buffy coats. The source is a human donor in good health. The chain combines TRBV2 with TRBJ2-2; 10 positions agree with TRBD2. The CDR3 DNA sequence: TGTGCCAGCAGCCCTAGCGGGGGTTTTGGCGGGGAGCTGTTTTTT. Its translation is CASSPSGGFGGELFF. Filled out from reference TRBV2 and TRBJ2-2, the complete variable domain reads EPEVTQTPSHQVTQMGQEVILRCVPISNHLYFYWYRQILGQKVEFLVSFYNNEISEKSEIFDDQFSVERPDGSNFTLKIRSTKLEDSAMYFCASSPSGGFGGELFFGEGSRLTVL.